This T cell receptor beta chain was recorded in a study of blood T cell repertoires in COVID-19. The CDR3 length is 15 residues. Germline V gene sequence: CDR1 MGHRA, CDR2 YSYEKL. Losses at the gene ends were 4 bases for V and 4 bases for J; bases not matched to a gene: 7. This table comes from immunoSEQ multiplex PCR, and its TCRdb copy is limited to in-frame clones, with some not included. The sample gives more than 120,000 clones, approximately 89% of which show up once; around 1.6% is in the top ten. The receptor comes from a human donor in a cohort sampled during active COVID-19. V and J are TRBV4-1 and TRBJ1-5; 7 bases fit TRBD1. Material: peripheral blood. The CDR3 loop is CASSRFTGVNQPQHF. Written as DNA, the CDR3 is TGCGCCAGCAGCCGGTTTACAGGGGTTAATCAGCCCCAGCATTTT.